This is a list of T cell receptor beta chains from one sample in a study of T cells in Graves' hyperthyroidism and ophthalmopathy. Via MiXCR, TCRdb re-called the multiplex PCR reads, giving one row per CDR3 protein. The table includes over 650,000 distinct CDR3 sequences, roughly 46% detected once. The specimen sequenced was peripheral blood or thyroid tissue (not recorded which). These receptor sequences come from an adult man with Graves' disease, either hyperthyroidism or ophthalmopathy (not recorded which). CDR3s include the opening cysteine and the closing phenylalanine or tryptophan. D genes are given only for firm matches. Part of the rows lack a size; the others show once, few, many or a class for expanded clones.

d_call j_call v_call clone_size cdr3_nt cdr3_aa
NA TRBJ2-7 TRBV7-9 few TGTGCCAGCAGCTTGACAAGACTTTACGAGCAGTACTTC CASSLTRLYEQYF
TRBD1 TRBJ2-5 TRBV2 NA TGTGCCAGCAGACAGGGGCAAGGGGAGACCCAGTACTTC CASRQGQGETQYF
NA TRBJ1-2 TRBV10-3 many TGTGCCATCAGTGAACGGCAGGGGACTACGGGCTACACCTTC CAISERQGTTGYTF
NA TRBJ1-1 TRBV7-9 NA TGCGCCAGCAGCCAAAACAGGAACACTGAAGCTTTCTTT CASSQNRNTEAFF
TRBD1 TRBJ2-2 TRBV2 many TGTGCCAGCAGCGGGACAGCTAACACCGGGGAGCTGTTTTTT CASSGTANTGELFF
TRBD1 TRBJ1-6 TRBV7-2 NA TGTGCCAGCAGCTTCCGGGACAGGGGCACCTATAATTCACCCCTCCACTTT CASSFRDRGTYNSPLHF
NA TRBJ1-5 TRBV4-2 NA TGTGCCAGCAGCCGGACCGACAGGTACAATCAGCCCCAGCATTTT CASSRTDRYNQPQHF
TRBD1 TRBJ1-5 TRBV12-3/TRBV12-4 NA TGTGCCAGCAGTAACAGACAGGGCGGAAATCAGCCCCAGCATTTT CASSNRQGGNQPQHF
NA TRBJ1-1 TRBV14 few TGTGCCAGCAGCCTCGAAACGTCTACTGAAGCTTTCTTT CASSLETSTEAFF
TRBD1 TRBJ1-5 TRBV2 NA TGTGCCAGCAGCCAGCGGACAGGGGGCCTTTGGGGGAGCAATCAGCCCCAGCATTTT CASSQRTGGLWGSNQPQHF
NA TRBJ1-6 TRBV6-5 many TGTGCCAGCAGTTTCGCGAACCAGGGTTCACCCCTCCACTTT CASSFANQGSPLHF
NA TRBJ2-5 TRBV24-1 many TGTGCCACCAGTGGGGGTTCTGGGGAGACCCAGTACTTC CATSGGSGETQYF
TRBD2 TRBJ2-7 TRBV7-9 many TGTGCCAGCAGCTTTTCGGGACTAGCGAACGAGCAGTACTTC CASSFSGLANEQYF
TRBD1 TRBJ1-2 TRBV5-4 few TGTGCCAGCAGCTTCCCTAAAGGGACAGGCTATGGCTACACCTTC CASSFPKGTGYGYTF
NA TRBJ1-1 TRBV10-3 NA TGTGCCAGCAGTGAAGCCAGCAACACTGAAGCTTTCTTT CASSEASNTEAFF
NA TRBJ2-2 TRBV2 NA TGTGCCAGCAGTGAAATGACCACGAACACCGGGGAGCTGTTTTTT CASSEMTTNTGELFF
NA TRBJ1-5 TRBV7-8 few TGTGCCAGCAGCTTATTGGACCCCAATCAGCCCCAGCATTTT CASSLLDPNQPQHF
TRBD1 TRBJ2-7 TRBV20-1 few TGCAGTGCTAGACCGGCAGGGGGCGAGAACGAGCAGTACTTC CSARPAGGENEQYF
NA TRBJ2-7 TRBV6-5 NA TGTGCCAGCAGTTCCAGGGGGGCTTATTACGAGCAGTACTTC CASSSRGAYYEQYF
NA TRBJ2-7 TRBV7-9 NA TGTGCCAGCAGGCCTCAGGACGGAGGGGGCTACGAGCAGTACTTC CASRPQDGGGYEQYF
TRBD1 TRBJ2-5 TRBV10-3 NA TGTGCCAGCAGTCCGGACAGGGTAGGAGTGGAGACCCAGTACTTC CASSPDRVGVETQYF
NA TRBJ1-5 TRBV15 NA TGTGCCACCAGCAGAGATTGGGGGCGACAGGCCGGTCAGCCCCAGCATTTT CATSRDWGRQAGQPQHF
TRBD1 TRBJ1-1 TRBV29-1 NA TGCAGCGTTGTGTGGACAGGGGGCACTGAAGCTTTCTTT CSVVWTGGTEAFF
NA TRBJ1-2 TRBV5-4 NA TGTGCCAGCAGCTTGGGGGGCCCCCGCTACACCTTC CASSLGGPRYTF
NA TRBJ1-1 TRBV20-1 many TGCAGTGCTAGAAGAGGGATGAACACTGAAGCTTTCTTT CSARRGMNTEAFF
NA TRBJ1-1 TRBV6-1 NA TGTGCCAGCAGTTTCGGTCCGAGAATTAAAGCTTTCTTT CASSFGPRIKAFF